These 25 T cell receptor beta chains originate from one sample sequenced in a study of vaccination and CD4 T cells after COVID-19. No antigen has been assigned to these receptors. The treatment: roughly 10-day PBMC culture with coronavirus spike peptide pools or control peptides (ViraFEST assay). Scientists ran DNA taken from cultured CD4+ T cells through the Oncomine TCR Beta short-read assay for sequencing. From the PCR reads, TCRdb called clonotypes with MiXCR, one entry per CDR3 protein. The table lists around 12,000 distinct CDR3 sequences, more than 70% of them singletons, with approximately 22% in the top ten. The sequenced sample was CD4+ T cells from blood, cultured in vitro. These receptors were obtained from a human donor who had recovered from COVID-19.

CDR3 sequence (DNA): TGTGCCAGCACCTCCCCGGGGGAGGCCGGGGCAATGAACACTGAAGCTTTCTTT. It specifies CASTSPGEAGAMNTEAFF. The V gene is TRBV28, the J gene TRBJ1-1, with a possible D match to TRBD1 (5 bases). Per germline, CDR1 MDHEN and CDR2 SYDVKM. Trimming cost V 7 bases and J 0 bases, with 24 bases left between them. The CDR3 runs 18 residues.

The CDR3 here is CASSETTTQETQYF. CDR3 in DNA: TGTGCCAGCAGTGAGACAACCACTCAAGAGACCCAGTACTTC. The V call is TRBV2, the J call TRBJ2-5, with D uncertain. The V and J ends lost 3 bases and 2 bases respectively, with 10 bases between them. Germline CDR1 and CDR2: SNHLY and FYNNEI. The CDR3 runs 14 residues.

This clonotype was picked up a small number of times. The genes are TRBV20-1 and TRBJ1-2; D is possibly TRBD1 (6 bases). This CDR3 is built from 13 residues. Germline V gives CDR1 DFQATT, CDR2 SNEGSKA (reference sequence). The V end lost 6 bases, the J end lost 6 bases, and 17 bases lay between the germline ends. CDR3 DNA: TGCAGTGCAACTACAGGGCGCGGTCATGGCTACACCTTC. Its translation: CSATTGRGHGYTF.

This chain joins TRBV6-2 or TRBV6-3 and TRBJ1-5, with no clear D. CDR1 is MNHEY, CDR2 SVGEGT, per germline. This CDR3 is built from 13 residues. V gave up 2 bases and J gave up 6 bases, with 8 bases separating them. The CDR3: CASSYPGGQPQHF. DNA of the CDR3: TGTGCCAGCAGTTACCCAGGCGGTCAGCCCCAGCATTTT.

The chain couples TRBV7-8 to TRBJ2-7; the D is unclear. This CDR3 contains 15 residues. Trimming took off 5 bases at V and 1 base at J, with 15 bases between the two ends. Germline loops: CDR1 SGHVS, CDR2 FQNEAQ. CDR3 protein: CASSGLEGTSYEQYF. In DNA form, the CDR3 reads TGTGCCAGCAGCGGATTAGAAGGTACTTCCTACGAGCAGTACTTC.

The chain has TRBV4-1 and TRBJ1-5; D gene ambiguous. The V and J ends lost 1 base and 3 bases respectively, with 7 bases between them. This CDR3 is built from 14 residues. Germline CDR1 is MGHRA and CDR2 is YSYEKL. The CDR3 is CASSQGQANQPQHF. CDR3 bases: TGCGCCAGCAGCCAAGGACAAGCCAATCAGCCCCAGCATTTT.

The chain carries TRBV19 and TRBJ1-6, with D possibly TRBD1 on 6 matching bases. Trimming removed 6 bases from V and 5 bases from J, with 17 bases in between. The CDR3 contains 16 residues. Germline values: CDR1 LNHDA, CDR2 SQIVND (reference sequence). The CDR3: CASRNEGGAHNSPLHF. The CDR3 nucleotides read TGTGCCAGTAGGAACGAAGGGGGGGCGCATAATTCACCCCTCCACTTT.

The CDR3 protein is CSARTGSMNTEAFF. The DNA for the CDR3 is TGCAGTGCACGGACAGGGTCCATGAACACTGAAGCTTTCTTT. V usage is TRBV20-1 and J usage is TRBJ1-1; 8 nucleotides agree with TRBD1. This CDR3 is 14 amino acids long. The germline V gene has CDR1 DFQATT and CDR2 SNEGSKA (reference sequence). The V and J ends lost 6 bases and 0 bases, in that order; junction bases with no gene match: 6.

The chain couples TRBV6-1 to TRBJ2-3, with D unclear. V was shortened by 4 bases and J by 0 bases, with 14 bases between the two germline ends. The CDR3 contains 16 residues. Germline CDR1 and CDR2: MNHNS and SASEGT. CDR3 in amino acids: CASSVTLTISTDTQYF. The CDR3 DNA is TGTGCCAGCAGTGTGACCCTTACAATTAGCACAGATACGCAGTATTTT.

The chain has TRBV20-1 and TRBJ2-7; the D gene is possibly TRBD2 (5 bases). CDR1 and CDR2 from the germline V gene are DFQATT and SNEGSKA (reference sequence). This CDR3 comprises 14 residues. V shed 7 bases and J shed 0 bases, with 16 bases lying between them. CDR3 sequence reads: CSGLEVQYSYEQYF. For the CDR3, the DNA is TGCAGTGGCTTGGAGGTGCAGTACTCCTACGAGCAGTACTTC.

This clonotype was detected only once. Written as DNA, the CDR3 is TGTGCCAGTAGACCCACAGGTTGGTCGGATGCTAACTATGGCTACACCTTC. Translation gives CASRPTGWSDANYGYTF. This chain connects TRBV19 to TRBJ1-2; D is perhaps TRBD1 (5 bases). The CDR3 loop spans 17 amino acids. In germline, CDR1 is LNHDA, CDR2 SQIVND (reference sequence). V was clipped by 6 bases and J by 0 bases, with 20 bases between them.

This chain joins TRBV11-1 and TRBJ1-4; 9 nucleotides line up with TRBD1. Germline assignment: CDR1 SGHAT and CDR2 FQDESV (reference sequence). This CDR3 comprises 14 residues. V lost 7 bases to trimming and J lost 8 bases; unmatched junction nucleotides: 8. CDR3 region: CASIFDRGDEKLFF. The CDR3 coding sequence is TGTGCCAGCATCTTCGACAGGGGGGACGAAAAACTGTTTTTT.

V usage is TRBV27 and J usage is TRBJ1-1; D is unclear. CDR3 size: 15 residues. The germline V and J ends were trimmed by 5 bases and 5 bases, with 18 bases remaining between them. Germline CDR1 is MNHEY and CDR2 is SMNVEV (reference sequence). CDR3 sequence (DNA): TGTGCCAGCAGTCCCCTTGGAGGGCGCCGAACTGAAGCTTTCTTT. It is translated as CASSPLGGRRTEAFF.

The chain recombines TRBV19 with TRBJ1-5; D is uncertain. Germline CDR1 and CDR2: LNHDA and SQIVND (reference sequence). The CDR3 runs 12 residues. V was clipped by 7 bases and J by 1 base, with 5 bases between them. CDR3 sequence (DNA): TGTGCCAGTACAGACAGCAATCAGCCCCAGCATTTT. It yields the protein CASTDSNQPQHF. The full variable domain, completed using reference TRBV19 and TRBJ1-5, is DGGITQSPKYLFRKEGQNVTLSCEQNLNHDAMYWYRQDPGQGLRLIYYSQIVNDFQKGDIAEGYSVSREKKESFPLTVTSAQKNPTAFYLCASTDSNQPQHFGDGTRLSIL.

J is TRBJ1-2 and V is TRBV7-9; D is ambiguous. The CDR3 sequence is 14 residues long. Germline loops: CDR1 SEHNR, CDR2 FQNEAQ (reference sequence). Trimming shortened V by 1 base and J by 8 bases, and 14 bases separated the two germline ends. The CDR3 DNA is TGTGCCAGCAGCTTAGGTGGAGCGCGCTGGGGCTACACCTTC. This encodes CASSLGGARWGYTF.

The chain combines TRBV7-2 with TRBJ2-6; D not resolved. The CDR3 loop spans 18 amino acids. Germline assignment: CDR1 SGHTA and CDR2 FQGNSA. Trimming took 1 base from V and 0 from J, leaving 13 bases between them. CDR3 nucleotide sequence: TGTGCCAGCAGCTTAGTTGGGCAGGAAGTCTCTGGGGCCAACGTCCTGACTTTC. This sequence encodes CASSLVGQEVSGANVLTF.

The rearrangement links TRBV24-1 to TRBJ1-5; D is possibly TRBD1 (6 bases). This CDR3 comprises 17 residues. V was pared by 4 bases and J by 3 bases, with 18 bases between. The V gene's germline CDR1 is KGHDR and CDR2 SFDVKD. Here the CDR3 reads CATSESGTPRPNQPQHF. The CDR3 DNA reads TGTGCCACCAGTGAATCCGGGACACCGAGGCCCAATCAGCCCCAGCATTTT.

J is TRBJ2-5 and V is TRBV7-2, with a weak D call TRBD2 (6 bases). Trimming shortened V by 5 bases and J by 5 bases, and 9 bases separated the two germline ends. The CDR3 runs 12 residues. Germline V gene sequence: CDR1 SGHTA, CDR2 FQGNSA. The CDR3 nucleotides are TGTGCCAGCAGCCGGGAGTGGGAGACCCAGTACTTC. Its translation is CASSREWETQYF. Full variable domain (remainder filled in from reference TRBV7-2 and TRBJ2-5): GAGVSQSPSNKVTEKGKDVELRCDPISGHTALYWYRQSLGQGLEFLIYFQGNSAPDKSGLPSDRFSAERTGGSVSTLTIQRTQQEDSAVYLCASSREWETQYFGPGTRLLVL.

The V and J genes are TRBV27 and TRBJ2-6; 7 positions agree with TRBD1. CDR1 MNHEY and CDR2 SMNVEV come from the germline V gene (reference sequence). There are 15 residues in the CDR3. V lost 3 bases to trimming and J lost 4 bases; unmatched junction nucleotides: 3. The CDR3 DNA reads TGTGCCAGCAGTTTCGGGACAGCAGGGGCCAACGTCCTGACTTTC. Translating gives CASSFGTAGANVLTF.

The chain's CDR3 is CASSPGRAWETQYF. The DNA for the CDR3 is TGTGCCAGCAGCCCGGGGAGGGCCTGGGAGACCCAGTACTTC. The chain joins TRBV11-2 to TRBJ2-5; 7 bases line up with TRBD2. CDR1 is SGHAT, CDR2 FQNNGV, per germline. The CDR3 is 14 residues long. V shed 5 bases, J shed 5 bases, and the junction held 8 bases outside the gene matches.

This clonotype appeared a few times. V usage is TRBV6-1 and J usage is TRBJ1-5; D is possibly TRBD1 (6 bases). V was trimmed by 10 bases and J by 5 bases, leaving 9 bases between them. The CDR3 length is 11 residues. The germline gives CDR1 MNHNS, CDR2 SASEGT. CDR3 sequence (DNA): TGTGCCACCAAGGGGGATCAGCCCCAGCATTTT. It encodes CATKGDQPQHF.

V gene TRBV7-2 combines with J gene TRBJ2-4, with a weak D call TRBD2 (6 bases). Germline CDR1 and CDR2: SGHTA and FQGNSA. The CDR3 has 16 amino acids. V dropped 6 bases and J dropped 1 base, with 16 bases sitting between them. As DNA, the CDR3 is TGTGCCAGCAGGGGTTCCGGGAGCGCTGCCAAAAACATTCAGTACTTC. This gives the protein CASRGSGSAAKNIQYF.

The chain combines TRBV30 with TRBJ1-1; tentative D call: TRBD1 (5 bases). The V gene's germline CDR1 is GTSNPN and CDR2 SVGIG (reference sequence). V was pared by 0 bases and J by 10 bases, with 12 bases between. The CDR3 has 12 residues. This chain's CDR3 is CAWSVNQGPAFF. The CDR3 DNA is TGTGCCTGGAGTGTAAATCAGGGTCCAGCTTTCTTT.

This chain joins TRBV2 and TRBJ2-3; D is unresolved. Germline CDR1 SNHLY, CDR2 FYNNEI. With 8 bases removed from V and 0 bases from J, the gap between germline ends came to 15 bases. This CDR3 region has 15 residues. CDR3 loop: CASGRMRTSTDTQYF. CDR3 nucleotide sequence: TGTGCCAGCGGTCGTATGCGAACTAGCACAGATACGCAGTATTTT.

This clonotype is medium-sized. The J gene is TRBJ2-3, the V gene TRBV7-2; D may be TRBD1 (5 bases). Trimming removed 5 bases from V and 3 bases from J, with 12 bases in between. CDR3 size: 14 residues. Germline assignment: CDR1 SGHTA and CDR2 FQGNSA. This chain's CDR3 is CASSRYQGTDTQYF. For the CDR3, the DNA is TGTGCCAGCAGCCGGTACCAGGGAACAGATACGCAGTATTTT.